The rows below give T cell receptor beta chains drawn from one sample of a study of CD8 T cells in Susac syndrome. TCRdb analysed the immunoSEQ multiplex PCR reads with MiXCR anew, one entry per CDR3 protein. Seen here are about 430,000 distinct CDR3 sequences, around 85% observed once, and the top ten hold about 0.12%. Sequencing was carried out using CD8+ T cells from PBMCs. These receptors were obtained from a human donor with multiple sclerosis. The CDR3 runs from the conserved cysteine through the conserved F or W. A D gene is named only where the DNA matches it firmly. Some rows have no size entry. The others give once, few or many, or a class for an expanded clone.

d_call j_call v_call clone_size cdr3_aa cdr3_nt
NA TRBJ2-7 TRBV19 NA CASGWGEYYEQYF TGTGCCAGTGGTTGGGGCGAGTACTACGAGCAGTACTTC
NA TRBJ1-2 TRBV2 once CANRVIYGYTF TGTGCCAACAGAGTTATATATGGCTACACCTTC
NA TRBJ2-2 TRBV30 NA CAQGGAGELFF TGTGCCCAGGGGGGGGCCGGGGAGCTGTTTTTT
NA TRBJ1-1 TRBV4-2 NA CASSQEQGLGTEAFF TGTGCCAGCAGCCAAGAGCAAGGACTAGGCACTGAAGCTTTCTTT
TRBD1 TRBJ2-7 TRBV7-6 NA CASSSVTGSAYEQYF TGTGCCAGCAGCTCCGTGACAGGGTCGGCCTACGAGCAGTACTTC
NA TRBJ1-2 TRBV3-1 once CASSQDTGSGRGYTF TGTGCCAGCAGCCAAGACACGGGCTCGGGACGAGGCTACACCTTC
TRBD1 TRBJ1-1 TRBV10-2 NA CASRPGTGGDEAFF TGCGCCAGCAGACCCGGGACAGGGGGCGATGAAGCTTTCTTT
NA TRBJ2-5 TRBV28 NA CASSFAGSRETQYF TGTGCCAGCAGTTTTGCAGGGAGTAGGGAGACCCAGTACTTC
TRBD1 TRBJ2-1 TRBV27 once CASGPRDRVIDEQFF TGTGCCAGCGGCCCCCGGGACAGGGTTATAGATGAGCAGTTCTTC
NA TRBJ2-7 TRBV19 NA CASSINRGVAYEQYF TGTGCCAGTAGTATAAATAGAGGGGTTGCCTACGAGCAGTACTTC
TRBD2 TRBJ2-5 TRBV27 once CASSSLAAGETQYF TGTGCCAGCAGTTCACTAGCGGCGGGGGAGACCCAGTACTTC
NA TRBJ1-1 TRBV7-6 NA CASSQFSGVNTEAFF TGTGCCAGCAGCCAGTTCTCGGGGGTGAACACTGAAGCTTTCTTT
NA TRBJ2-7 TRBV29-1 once CSVEDRAERHYEQYF TGCAGCGTTGAAGATCGGGCAGAAAGACACTACGAGCAGTACTTC
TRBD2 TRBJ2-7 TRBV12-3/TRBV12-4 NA CASSTASLAGNSYEQYF TGTGCCAGCAGTACCGCCTCACTAGCGGGGAACTCCTACGAGCAGTACTTC
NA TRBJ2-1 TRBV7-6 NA CASSLGNSEQFF TGTGCCAGCAGCTTAGGGAACAGTGAGCAGTTCTTC
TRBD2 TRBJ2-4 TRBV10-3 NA CAISDSDGGENIQYF TGTGCCATCAGTGATTCGGATGGGGGGGAGAACATTCAGTACTTC
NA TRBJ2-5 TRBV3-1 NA CASSQEAHLRGQETQYF TGTGCCAGCAGCCAAGAGGCCCATCTAAGGGGCCAAGAGACCCAGTACTTC
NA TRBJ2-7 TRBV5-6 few CASSLSRVGEQYF TGTGCCAGCAGCTTGTCTCGGGTCGGCGAGCAGTACTTC
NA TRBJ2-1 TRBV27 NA CASSSADSNEQFF TGTGCCAGCAGTTCGGCAGACAGCAATGAGCAGTTCTTC
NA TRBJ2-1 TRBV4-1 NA CASSQDERGWPYNEQFF TGCGCCAGCAGCCAAGATGAGAGGGGTTGGCCCTACAATGAGCAGTTCTTC
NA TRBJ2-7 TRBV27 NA CASSFGGSEYEQYF TGTGCCAGCAGTTTTGGGGGGTCTGAATACGAGCAGTACTTC
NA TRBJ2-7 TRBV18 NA CASSPPTSYEQYF TGTGCCAGCTCACCACCGACCTCCTACGAGCAGTACTTC
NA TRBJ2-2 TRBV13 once CATLDGLLTGELFF TGTGCCACCTTAGACGGATTACTCACCGGGGAGCTGTTTTTT
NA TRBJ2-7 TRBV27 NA CASSFSGAGGSYEQYF TGTGCCAGCAGTTTCTCTGGGGCTGGAGGCTCCTACGAGCAGTACTTC
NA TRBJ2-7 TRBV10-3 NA CAISESSSYEQYF TGTGCCATCAGTGAGTCGAGTAGTTACGAGCAGTACTTC
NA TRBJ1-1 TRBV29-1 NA CSVDSGQNTEAFF TGCAGCGTTGATTCCGGGCAGAACACTGAAGCTTTCTTT
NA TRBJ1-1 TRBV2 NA CASSWVKGNTEAFF TGTGCCAGCAGTTGGGTCAAGGGAAACACTGAAGCTTTCTTT
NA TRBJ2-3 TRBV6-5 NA CASSQTLGTQYF TGTGCCAGCAGCCAGACTTTGGGCACGCAGTATTTT
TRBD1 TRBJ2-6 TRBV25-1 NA CATTGDGANVLTF TGTGCCACCACAGGGGATGGGGCCAACGTCCTGACTTTC
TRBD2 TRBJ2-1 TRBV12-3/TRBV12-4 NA CASSLGLAIHEQFF TGTGCCAGCAGTTTGGGACTAGCGATTCATGAGCAGTTCTTC
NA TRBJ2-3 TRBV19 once CASSIVESRYTDTQYF TGTGCCAGTAGTATAGTTGAGTCTAGATACACAGATACGCAGTATTTT
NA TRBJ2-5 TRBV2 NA CASSDRGRVETQYF TGTGCCAGCAGTGATAGGGGGAGGGTAGAGACCCAGTACTTC
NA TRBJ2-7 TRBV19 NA CASTPGVGGYSYEQYF TGTGCCAGTACCCCCGGGGTGGGCGGCTATTCCTACGAGCAGTACTTC
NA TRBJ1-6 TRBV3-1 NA CASSQDFSGSSPLHF TGTGCCAGCAGCCAAGATTTCTCAGGGTCCTCACCCCTCCACTTT
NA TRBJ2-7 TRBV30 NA CAWCTGHEQYF TGTGCCTGGTGCACAGGGCACGAGCAGTACTTC
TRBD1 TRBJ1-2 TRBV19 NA CASSMRQGARLGYTF TGTGCCAGTAGTATGCGACAGGGGGCGCGTCTTGGCTACACCTTC
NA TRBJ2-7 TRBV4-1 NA CASSQLIDDPLYEQYF TGCGCCAGCAGCCAACTCATAGATGACCCTCTTTACGAGCAGTACTTC
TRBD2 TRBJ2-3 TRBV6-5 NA CASSFTSGGPRLTDTQYF TGTGCCAGCAGTTTCACTAGCGGGGGGCCTAGATTAACAGATACGCAGTATTTT
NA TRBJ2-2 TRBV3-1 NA CASSQDYDIANTGELFF TGTGCCAGCAGCCAAGACTATGACATCGCGAACACCGGGGAGCTGTTTTTT
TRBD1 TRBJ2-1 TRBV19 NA CASSPIRGQGADEQFF TGTGCCAGTAGTCCCATCAGGGGACAGGGGGCCGATGAGCAGTTCTTC
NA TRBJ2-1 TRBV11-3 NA CASSSPLTGNEQFF TGTGCCAGCAGCTCACCCCTAACAGGGAATGAGCAGTTCTTC
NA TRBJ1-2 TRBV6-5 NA CASSYEFGSPDGYTF TGTGCCAGCAGTTACGAGTTCGGGAGTCCGGATGGCTACACCTTC
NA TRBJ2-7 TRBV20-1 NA CSARGRGHLYEQYF TGCAGTGCTAGAGGTCGGGGCCACCTCTACGAGCAGTACTTC
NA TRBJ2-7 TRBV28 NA CASSSLITHSDLSSYEQYF TGTGCCAGCAGTTCCCTTATCACCCATAGCGACCTAAGCTCCTACGAGCAGTACTTC
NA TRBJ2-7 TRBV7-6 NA CASSLQGLSYEQYF TGTGCCAGCAGCTTGCAGGGGTTATCCTACGAGCAGTACTTC
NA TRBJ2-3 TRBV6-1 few CASSAQLGFTDTQYF TGTGCCAGCAGTGCCCAGTTGGGATTCACAGATACGCAGTATTTT
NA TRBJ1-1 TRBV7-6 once CASSPSGANTEAFF TGTGCCAGCAGCCCCTCGGGGGCGAACACTGAAGCTTTCTTT
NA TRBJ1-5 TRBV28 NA CASSLQSSNQPQHF TGTGCCAGCAGTTTACAGAGTAGCAATCAGCCCCAGCATTTT
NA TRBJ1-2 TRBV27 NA CASSLLAWQADGYTF TGTGCCAGCAGTTTATTGGCTTGGCAGGCGGATGGCTACACCTTC
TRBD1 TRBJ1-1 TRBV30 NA CAWSWGQGAEAFF TGTGCCTGGAGTTGGGGACAGGGAGCTGAAGCTTTCTTT